This TCR beta chain appears in the sequencing data of a study of T cells after yellow fever vaccination. At the level of the study: Preparing low-cell-number fractions relied on SMART-Seq v4 Ultra Low Input.

V lost 6 bases, J lost 3 bases, and 21 bases lay in between. Germline assignment: CDR1 KGHSH and CDR2 LQKENI. CDR3 length: 16 amino acids. 5'RACE template switching produced TCR cDNA carrying a universal primer site and UMIs. One entry per CDR3 protein, called by TCRdb with MiXCR from the 5' RACE reads. There are some 320,000 distinct CDR3 sequences in the sample; roughly 8.7% occur only once, and about 20% lies in the top ten. This material consisted of PBMCs, taken on the day of the first yellow fever vaccination. This receptor was taken from a man between 18 and 29 years old who received the YFV17D yellow fever vaccine. The V call is TRBV18, the J call TRBJ2-7; D may correspond to TRBD1 or TRBD2 (6 bases each). Written as DNA, the CDR3 is TGTGCCAGCTCTCCCCGGCCGGGGGCGGGTGGCTACGAGCAGTACGTC. Protein product: CASSPRPGAGGYEQYV.